The 21 T cell receptor beta chains below were found in one sample sequenced in a study of T cell changes during pregnancy in multiple sclerosis. Sequencing was performed with immunoSEQ multiplex PCR; in TCRdb, only in-frame clones are kept and a portion is missing. This table holds about 61,000 clones, 70% to 90% found once. The source material was peripheral blood, sampled in the first trimester of pregnancy. These receptors originate from a female donor in good health, enrolled as a control in a pregnancy study.

V and J are TRBV11-3 and TRBJ2-3; tentatively, D is TRBD1 (5 bases). This CDR3 is built from 15 residues. Deletions cut 4 bases from V and 3 bases from J, with 14 bases between. Germline CDR1 and CDR2: SGHNT and YENEEA. DNA of the CDR3: TGTGCCAGCAGCTCCACCAGGGTAGGGACAGATACGCAGTATTTT. Translation gives CASSSTRVGTDTQYF.

The chain uses TRBV6-5 and TRBJ2-5; TRBD2 agrees at 15 bases. The CDR3 has 15 amino acids. The trim removed 6 bases at V and 6 bases at J, leaving 5 bases unmatched. CDR1 is MNHEY, CDR2 SVGAGI, per germline. The CDR3 DNA sequence: TGTGCCAGCAGCCAAGGGACTAGCGGGGGGAAGACCCAGTACTTC. This gives the protein CASSQGTSGGKTQYF.

This clone was seen only a few times. This chain uses TRBV30 with TRBJ1-4, with D possibly TRBD1 on 5 matching bases. This CDR3 region has 13 residues. From germline, CDR1 is GTSNPN and CDR2 SVGIG (reference sequence). Between the trimmed V and J ends, which lost 2 bases and 8 bases, there was a span of 12 bases. The CDR3 coding sequence is TGTGCCTGGAGTTTGTGGACACTGGAAAAACTGTTTTTT. Protein sequence: CAWSLWTLEKLFF.

This clone was detected only once. The CDR3 loop is CASSLGGGEWETQYF. CDR3 bases: TGTGCCAGCAGTTTAGGTGGCGGGGAGTGGGAGACCCAGTACTTC. V is TRBV27 and J is TRBJ2-5; tentative D call: TRBD2 (6 bases). V was shortened by 2 bases and J by 5 bases, with 15 bases between the two germline ends. Per germline, CDR1 MNHEY and CDR2 SMNVEV (reference sequence). This CDR3 spans 15 amino acids.

The CDR3 coding sequence is TGTGCCAGCAGCTTAGGGCAAGAAGGCTACACCTTC. This gives the protein CASSLGQEGYTF. The rearrangement uses TRBV7-9 and TRBJ1-2; D is uncertain. This CDR3 is 12 amino acids long. The germline gives CDR1 SEHNR, CDR2 FQNEAQ (reference sequence). V was shortened by 1 base and J by 8 bases, with 8 bases between the two germline ends.

CDR3 bases: TGCGCCCGCCGTGGGGGACACATAATCTATGGCTACACCTTC. Translated: CARRGGHIIYGYTF. The chain carries TRBV10-1 and TRBJ1-2; weak D call: TRBD1 (6 bases). The germline gives CDR1 WNHNN, CDR2 SYGVQD (reference sequence). CDR3 length: 14 residues. V gave up 11 bases and J gave up 4 bases, with 20 bases separating them.

This clone has a handful of counts. A junction boundary mismatches the germline segment, possibly from a read error. The CDR3 spells CASSSVSVVLF. The CDR3 DNA follows: TGTGCCAGCAGCTCTGTAAGCGTAGTGCTTTTT. The rearrangement links TRBV5-6 to TRBJ2-2, with D unresolved. This CDR3 has 11 residues. Looked up from germline, CDR1 is SGHDT and CDR2 is YYEEEE.

The V call is TRBV6-5, the J call TRBJ1-2; D not resolved. V lost 3 bases, J lost 5 bases, and 13 bases lay in between. The CDR3 loop spans 14 amino acids. The germline gives CDR1 MNHEY, CDR2 SVGAGI. The CDR3 DNA sequence: TGTGCCAGCAGTTATCGGTATGGGCAATATGGCTACACCTTC. Protein: CASSYRYGQYGYTF.

This clone was found a few times. The rearrangement uses TRBV18 and TRBJ1-5; TRBD1 agrees at 10 bases. With 6 bases clipped from V and 5 bases from J, the junction kept 10 bases outside the gene matches. Germline CDR1 is KGHSH and CDR2 is LQKENI. This CDR3 has 16 residues. CDR3 DNA sequence: TGTGCCAGCTCCCCCGGGACAGGGGTTCTCTATCAGCCCCAGCATTTT. It codes for CASSPGTGVLYQPQHF.

This rearrangement joins TRBV2 to TRBJ1-5; D unresolved. Per germline, CDR1 SNHLY and CDR2 FYNNEI. V was shortened by 7 bases and J by 2 bases, with 9 bases between the two germline ends. The CDR3 is 13 residues long. The DNA for the CDR3 is TGTGCCAGCAAAGAGGAGGGCAATCAGCCCCAGCATTTT. This sequence encodes CASKEEGNQPQHF.

The gene calls are TRBV7-2 and TRBJ2-2; TRBD2 matches at 8 bases. With 10 bases clipped from V and 7 bases from J, the junction kept 14 bases outside the gene matches. CDR1 is SGHTA and CDR2 is FQGNSA in the germline V gene. CDR3 length equals 15 residues. This CDR3 reads CATSQRGGPSGELFF. In DNA, the CDR3 is TGTGCCACCTCCCAACGGGGGGGCCCGAGCGGGGAGCTGTTTTTT.

The chain couples TRBV7-9 to TRBJ1-2, with TRBD1 identical over 7 bases. With V trimmed by 5 bases and J by 0 bases, 3 bases remained unmatched. Per the germline V gene, CDR1 is SEHNR and CDR2 is FQNEAQ (reference sequence). The CDR3 spans 14 residues. The chain's CDR3 is CASSRGQPNYGYTF. CDR3 DNA: TGTGCCAGCAGCCGGGGACAGCCTAACTATGGCTACACCTTC.

This clone was picked up a small number of times. V gene TRBV18 combines with J gene TRBJ2-5, with D possibly TRBD1 on 6 matching bases. This CDR3 is built from 15 residues. The germline CDR1 and CDR2 sequences are KGHSH and LQKENI. V shed 3 bases and J shed 5 bases, with 16 bases lying between them. The CDR3 loop is CASSPTGIGLETQYF. CDR3 bases: TGTGCCAGCTCACCCACAGGGATCGGGTTGGAGACCCAGTACTTC.

V usage is TRBV5-1 and J usage is TRBJ1-3; D remains ambiguous. Per the germline V gene, CDR1 is SGHRS and CDR2 is YFSETQ. The CDR3 contains 16 residues. V lost 1 base and J lost 0, with 11 bases in between. CDR3 sequence (DNA): TGCGCCAGCAGCTTGCCGGAGGGCGTCTCTGGAAACACCATATATTTT. This translates into CASSLPEGVSGNTIYF.

This clone has a handful of counts. The rearrangement links TRBV7-9 to TRBJ2-1; TRBD2 matches at 12 bases. Germline values: CDR1 SEHNR, CDR2 FQNEAQ (reference sequence). CDR3 length: 17 residues. J was trimmed by 8 bases and V by 1 base; bases with no gene match: 9. CDR3 loop: CASSLVGPSGGAHEQFF. In DNA, the CDR3 is TGTGCCAGCAGCTTAGTGGGCCCTAGCGGGGGGGCCCATGAGCAGTTCTTC.

The CDR3 DNA sequence: TGCGCCAGCAGCTTGTGGGGAGCTGGAAACACCATATATTTT. It codes for CASSLWGAGNTIYF. The V and J genes are TRBV5-1 and TRBJ1-3; D not certain. The V gene's germline CDR1 is SGHRS and CDR2 YFSETQ. The CDR3 consists of 14 residues. The germline V and J ends were trimmed by 1 base and 2 bases, with 7 bases remaining between them.

On this clone: Germline and junction disagree at one end, which may indicate a read error. The V gene is TRBV6-5, the J gene TRBJ1-1; D not resolved. CDR1 MNHEY and CDR2 SVGAGI come from the germline V gene. This CDR3 is built from 14 residues. The CDR3 reads CAGSYTPGVPEAFF. The CDR3, as DNA: TGTGCCGGCAGTTACACTCCCGGGGTTCCTGAAGCTTTCTTT.

This clone came up once. The V gene is TRBV6-1, the J gene TRBJ1-5; 7 bases match TRBD1. CDR1 and CDR2 from the germline V gene are MNHNS and SASEGT. Germline trimming cut 7 bases from V and 2 bases from J; bases unmatched to any gene: 5. There are 14 residues in the CDR3. The CDR3 coding sequence is TGTGCCAGCACCTTAGACAGGGGCAATCAGCCCCAGCATTTT. Protein: CASTLDRGNQPQHF.

The rearrangement joins TRBV5-1 to TRBJ2-5; 7 nucleotides agree with TRBD1. The junction had 5 bases not matched to a gene; V was cut back by 4 bases and J by 2 bases. This CDR3 region has 14 residues. CDR1 SGHRS and CDR2 YFSETQ come from the germline V gene. CDR3 coding DNA: TGCGCCAGCAGCCCTCGGACAGGACAAGAGACCCAGTACTTC. Its protein is CASSPRTGQETQYF.

This chain links TRBV7-3 with TRBJ1-2, with 8 bases fitting TRBD1. Germline assignment: CDR1 SGHTA and CDR2 FQGTGA. The CDR3 runs 15 residues. The trim removed 5 bases at V and 5 bases at J, leaving 10 bases unmatched. CDR3 DNA sequence: TGTGCCAGCAGCCCCAGAGGACAGGGTCTATATGGCTACACCTTC. Encoded protein: CASSPRGQGLYGYTF.

This clone was counted a few times. The V call is TRBV15, the J call TRBJ1-1; the D is unclear. CDR3 length equals 12 residues. CDR1 is LNHNV, CDR2 YYDKDF, per germline (reference sequence). Trimming removed 0 bases from V and 11 bases from J, with 10 bases in between. As DNA, the CDR3 is TGTGCCACCAGCAGAGATTCACAAGTGGCTTTCTTT. Its translation is CATSRDSQVAFF. The full variable domain, in which reference TRBV15 and TRBJ1-1 provide the parts outside the CDR3, is DAMVIQNPRYQVTQFGKPVTLSCSQTLNHNVMYWYQQKSSQAPKLLFHYYDKDFNNEADTPDNFQSRRPNTSFCFLDIRSPGLGDTAMYLCATSRDSQVAFFGQGTRLTVV.